The rows below give T cell receptor beta chains drawn from one sample of a study of T cells in Graves' hyperthyroidism and ophthalmopathy. Each CDR3 protein gets one entry after TCRdb re-called the multiplex PCR reads with MiXCR. The sample includes about 680,000 distinct CDR3 sequences, 30% to 40% seen only once; the top ten take approximately 31%. The material sequenced was blood. Receptor source: a woman between 40 and 55 years old with Graves' hyperthyroidism. The CDR3 runs from the conserved cysteine through the conserved F or W. A D gene is named only where the DNA matches it firmly. The size entry is marked missing in some rows and otherwise reads once, few, many or a size class.

abundance	v_gene	j_gene	d_gene	CDR3aa	CDR3nt
-	TRBV4-1	TRBJ1-6	-	CASSQDWKARYNSPLHF	TGCGCCAGCAGCCAAGATTGGAAAGCCCGTTATAATTCACCCCTCCACTTT
-	TRBV12-5	TRBJ1-2	-	CASSLRSGGNLGGYTF	TGTGCCAGCAGTTTACGTTCGGGGGGAAATCTGGGGGGCTACACCTTC
-	TRBV6-2/TRBV6-3	TRBJ2-7	TRBD2	CASSPSGSKYEQYF	TGTGCCAGCAGCCCTAGCGGGAGTAAGTACGAGCAGTACTTC
-	TRBV6-2/TRBV6-3	TRBJ1-1	TRBD1	CASRTGGDEAFF	TGTGCCAGCAGGACAGGGGGCGACGAAGCTTTCTTT
many	TRBV20-1	TRBJ2-7	-	CSASSSPAGVVENEQYF	TGCAGTGCTAGCTCTTCCCCAGCTGGAGTTGTTGAGAACGAGCAGTACTTC
many	TRBV7-2	TRBJ2-5	TRBD1	CASSFTGEETQYF	TGTGCCAGCAGCTTTACAGGGGAAGAGACCCAGTACTTC
many	TRBV20-1	TRBJ1-1	TRBD1	CSASIQGDTEAFF	TGCAGTGCTAGTATACAGGGGGACACTGAAGCTTTCTTT
many	TRBV12-3/TRBV12-4	TRBJ1-3	-	CASSLAASSGNTIYF	TGTGCCAGCAGTTTAGCGGCAAGCTCTGGAAACACCATATATTTT
many	TRBV15	TRBJ1-2	TRBD1	CATSRDRGQNYGYTF	TGTGCCACCAGCAGAGACAGGGGGCAAAACTATGGCTACACCTTC
many	TRBV24-1	TRBJ1-2	-	CATSDPRGNLRAYGYTF	TGTGCCACCAGTGATCCACGTGGGAACCTAAGGGCCTATGGCTACACCTTC
many	TRBV12-3/TRBV12-4	TRBJ1-2	TRBD1	CASRWTGKSHYGYTF	TGTGCCAGCAGATGGACAGGGAAGAGTCACTATGGCTACACCTTC
-	TRBV4-1	TRBJ2-7	-	CASSQDQEPAYF	TGCGCCAGCAGCCAAGATCAAGAGCCCGCGTACTTC
few	TRBV19	TRBJ2-5	TRBD2	CASSIGTSGMETQYF	TGTGCCAGTAGTATAGGCACTAGCGGGATGGAGACCCAGTACTTC
many	TRBV7-9	TRBJ1-2	-	CASSRGPSYGYTF	TGTGCCAGCAGCCGAGGACCATCTTATGGCTACACCTTC
many	TRBV7-9	TRBJ2-6	-	CALPRGANVLTF	TGTGCCCTCCCCAGAGGGGCCAACGTCCTGACTTTC
many	TRBV9	TRBJ1-1	-	CASSVEGFLNTEAFF	TGTGCCAGCAGCGTAGAAGGGTTTCTAAACACTGAAGCTTTCTTT
-	TRBV29-1	TRBJ1-1	-	CSVGTPGGTEAFF	TGCAGCGTTGGAACCCCGGGAGGAACTGAAGCTTTCTTT
-	TRBV24-1	TRBJ2-7	-	CASSLTAADSYEQYF	TGTGCCAGCAGTTTAACGGCGGCAGACTCCTACGAGCAGTACTTC
few	TRBV13	TRBJ2-7	-	CASSLDSPGASHEQYF	TGTGCCAGCAGCTTAGACTCCCCTGGGGCCTCGCATGAGCAGTACTTC
-	TRBV25-1	TRBJ1-4	-	CASGRMTDLNEKLFF	TGTGCCAGCGGCCGAATGACGGACCTTAATGAAAAACTGTTTTTT
-	TRBV7-9	TRBJ1-5	-	CASSWGGPLTDTQHF	TGTGCCAGCAGCTGGGGGGGGCCTTTGACAGATACGCAGCATTTT
-	TRBV14	TRBJ1-1	TRBD1	CASRGQGYFGTEAFF	TGTGCCAGCAGGGGACAGGGGTATTTCGGCACTGAAGCTTTCTTT
few	TRBV7-2	TRBJ1-6	-	CASSLFPRVGNSPLHF	TGTGCCAGCAGTTTATTCCCCAGGGTTGGCAATTCACCCCTCCACTTT
many	TRBV7-2	TRBJ1-2	TRBD1	CASSTDRIYGYTF	TGTGCCAGCAGCACGGACAGGATCTATGGCTACACCTTC
many	TRBV10-1	TRBJ1-1	-	CASSERSTEAFF	TGCGCCAGCAGTGAGAGGAGCACTGAAGCTTTCTTT
many	TRBV20-1	TRBJ2-7	-	CSARDRSGTYEQYF	TGCAGTGCTAGAGATCGTAGCGGTACCTACGAGCAGTACTTC